The rows below give T cell receptor beta chains drawn from one sample of a study of blood T cells in healthy people across ages. MiXCR, applied by TCRdb to the 5' RACE reads, yields one record per CDR3 protein. The table has about 800,000 distinct CDR3 sequences, nearly 60% seen once. Source material: blood. The receptors shown here come from a man aged 30 to 45 in good health. CDR3s include the opening cysteine and the closing phenylalanine or tryptophan. A D gene is named only where the DNA matches it firmly. Size tells how often a clone was seen (once, few, many) or the class of an expanded clone, and some rows leave it out.

d_call: -; j_call: TRBJ1-2; v_call: TRBV9; clone_size: -; cdr3_nt: TGTGCCAGCAGCGTAGTGTCAGGAGGTGGCTACACCTTC; cdr3_aa: CASSVVSGGGYTF
d_call: TRBD2; j_call: TRBJ2-1; v_call: TRBV29-1; clone_size: few; cdr3_nt: TGCAGCGTTGAAGATCGGGAGGTTCCATACAATGAGCAGTTCTTC; cdr3_aa: CSVEDREVPYNEQFF
d_call: -; j_call: TRBJ2-6; v_call: TRBV4-1; clone_size: -; cdr3_nt: TGCGCCAGCAGCCAAGAGGGGGTGTCTGGGGCCAACGTCCTGACTTTC; cdr3_aa: CASSQEGVSGANVLTF
d_call: -; j_call: TRBJ2-1; v_call: TRBV4-2; clone_size: -; cdr3_nt: TGTGCCAGCAGCCAAGAAGCCACTAGAAACAATGAGCAGTTCTTC; cdr3_aa: CASSQEATRNNEQFF
d_call: TRBD1; j_call: TRBJ2-3; v_call: TRBV6-1; clone_size: -; cdr3_nt: TGTGCCAGCAATTGGGACAGGGGAAGCACAGATACGCAGTATTTT; cdr3_aa: CASNWDRGSTDTQYF
d_call: -; j_call: TRBJ1-2; v_call: TRBV2; clone_size: -; cdr3_nt: TGTGCCAGCAGTGTAAACCCGACAACCTATGGCTACACCTTC; cdr3_aa: CASSVNPTTYGYTF
d_call: -; j_call: TRBJ1-4; v_call: TRBV6-1; clone_size: -; cdr3_nt: TGTGCCAGCAGCGTTAGACCAGGGGTAGAAAAACTGTTTTTT; cdr3_aa: CASSVRPGVEKLFF
d_call: -; j_call: TRBJ2-5; v_call: TRBV2; clone_size: -; cdr3_nt: TGTGCCAGCAGTGAAGGCAGCTATATACAAGAGACCCAGTACTTC; cdr3_aa: CASSEGSYIQETQYF
d_call: -; j_call: TRBJ2-7; v_call: TRBV15; clone_size: few; cdr3_nt: TGTGCCACCAGCAGAGTGGACACAACTTACGAGCAGTACTTC; cdr3_aa: CATSRVDTTYEQYF
d_call: -; j_call: TRBJ2-3; v_call: TRBV15; clone_size: few; cdr3_nt: TGTGCCACCAGCAGTGCCCGAGCAGATACGCAGTATTTT; cdr3_aa: CATSSARADTQYF
d_call: -; j_call: TRBJ2-7; v_call: TRBV2; clone_size: -; cdr3_nt: TGTGCCAGCAGTGAGAACCCGGGGACGAAGGGGAAGCAGTACTTC; cdr3_aa: CASSENPGTKGKQYF
d_call: -; j_call: TRBJ2-7; v_call: TRBV20-1; clone_size: once; cdr3_nt: TGCAGTGCTAAGGGACCCTACGAGCAGTACTTC; cdr3_aa: CSAKGPYEQYF
d_call: -; j_call: TRBJ2-7; v_call: TRBV27; clone_size: once; cdr3_nt: TGTGCCAGCAGGTATTCCTCGGGGTACGAGCAGTACTTC; cdr3_aa: CASRYSSGYEQYF
d_call: TRBD2; j_call: TRBJ2-7; v_call: TRBV20-1; clone_size: -; cdr3_nt: TGCAGTGCTAGAGAAACTAGCGGGGGGCCTCCCTACGAGCAGTACTTC; cdr3_aa: CSARETSGGPPYEQYF
d_call: -; j_call: TRBJ1-4; v_call: TRBV7-2; clone_size: few; cdr3_nt: TGTGCCAGCAGCTCGCGGACTGGAGATGAAAAACTGTTTTTT; cdr3_aa: CASSSRTGDEKLFF
d_call: TRBD1; j_call: TRBJ2-1; v_call: TRBV20-1; clone_size: -; cdr3_nt: TGCAGTGCCACACAGGGGCGCGATGAGCAGTTCTTC; cdr3_aa: CSATQGRDEQFF
d_call: -; j_call: TRBJ1-2; v_call: TRBV12-3/TRBV12-4; clone_size: -; cdr3_nt: TGTGCCAGCAGTTTGTCCCCCCCCGGGGGCTACACCTTC; cdr3_aa: CASSLSPPGGYTF